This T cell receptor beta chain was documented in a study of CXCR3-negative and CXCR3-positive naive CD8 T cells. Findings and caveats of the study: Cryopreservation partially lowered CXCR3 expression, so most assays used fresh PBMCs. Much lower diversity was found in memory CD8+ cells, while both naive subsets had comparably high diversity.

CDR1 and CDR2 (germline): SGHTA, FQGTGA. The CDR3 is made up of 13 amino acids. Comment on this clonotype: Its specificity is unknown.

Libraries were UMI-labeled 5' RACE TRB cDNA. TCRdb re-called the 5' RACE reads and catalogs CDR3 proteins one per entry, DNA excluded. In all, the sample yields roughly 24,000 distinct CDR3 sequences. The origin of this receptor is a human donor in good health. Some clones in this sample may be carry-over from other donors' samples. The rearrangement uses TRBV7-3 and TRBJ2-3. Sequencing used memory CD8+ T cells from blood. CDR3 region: CASSWGRTDTQYF.